These T cell receptor beta chains were read from a single sample in a study of T cells expressing NK-cell markers. Following a re-call of the 5' RACE reads, TCRdb has one entry per CDR3 protein and lacks DNA. The sample table sets out a few hundred thousand distinct CDR3 sequences. The sequencing sample was made of blood T cells: a sorted CD56 or NKG2C T cell subset, CD4+ or CD8+ T cells, or bulk PBMC T cells (not recorded which). The receptors here all came from a young man in good health. The CDR3 runs from the conserved cysteine through the conserved F or W.

TRBJ2-1	TRBV7-6	CASAPSRGSYNEQFF
TRBJ2-4	TRBV30	CAFLTIPGLAGQNKNIQYF
TRBJ1-2	TRBV12-3/TRBV12-4	CASSLQVLTAAYGYTF
TRBJ2-1	TRBV15	CATSGLGLHFYNEQFF
TRBJ1-3	TRBV11-2	CASSPYRDRSGNTIYF
TRBJ2-3	TRBV7-2	CASSPRWADTQYF
TRBJ2-2	TRBV10-3	CAIRDRGVNGELFF
TRBJ2-7	TRBV5-4	CASSRQYSGYEQYF
TRBJ2-3	TRBV7-2	CASSLGLAGVSDTQYF
TRBJ1-5	TRBV24-1	CATSDLTANQPQHF
TRBJ1-2	TRBV14	CASSQSRDRGIHGYTF
TRBJ2-7	TRBV20-1	CSAESGTGPYEQYF
TRBJ1-3	TRBV6-1	CASSPPGQSGNTIYF
TRBJ2-1	TRBV6-1	CASSAAPAGVIHNEQFF
TRBJ1-3	TRBV20-1	CSARDPSSGNTIYF
TRBJ1-5	TRBV25-1	CASSAMDNQPQHF
TRBJ2-1	TRBV20-1	CSARSRGWEQFF
TRBJ2-2	TRBV7-3	CASSSTGTGYAGELFF
TRBJ2-5	TRBV10-3	CAISERQLQETQYF
TRBJ2-7	TRBV5-1	CASTDSGGEQYF
TRBJ1-2	TRBV25-1	CASSESYYGYTF
TRBJ2-1	TRBV20-1	CSARDLRLAVYNEQFF
TRBJ2-3	TRBV12-3/TRBV12-4	CASSLFGGANGDTQYF
TRBJ2-5	TRBV6-1	CASSEASPQYF
TRBJ2-7	TRBV20-1	CSASLTGTSGTGEQYF
TRBJ2-2	TRBV4-2	CASSQEGGRNTGELFF
TRBJ1-2	TRBV12-3/TRBV12-4	CASRTGDYGYTF
TRBJ2-1	TRBV7-6	CASSLMASHSYNEQFF
TRBJ1-1	TRBV12-3/TRBV12-4	CASTLDRDRTEAFF
TRBJ1-5	TRBV27	CASSNPDRGYDQPQHF
TRBJ2-3	TRBV10-3	CAISGRDRGPDTQYF
TRBJ1-1	TRBV9	CASSVLAGAGTEAFF
TRBJ2-7	TRBV7-3	CASSLGQGTSEQYF
TRBJ2-4	TRBV5-6	CASSLGGTPAKNIQYF
TRBJ2-1	TRBV13	CASSLGLKLVPNEQFF
TRBJ2-1	TRBV20-1	CSARDLRLAGYDNEQFF
TRBJ1-2	TRBV20-1	CSAREAGNNYGYTF
TRBJ1-2	TRBV20-1	CSASGPMDYTF
TRBJ2-1	TRBV7-2	CASSLRQGFGNEQFF
TRBJ2-2	TRBV12-3/TRBV12-4	CASSSTLAGIYTELFF
TRBJ2-1	TRBV29-1	CSVRAAGRPFHEQFF
TRBJ1-2	TRBV27	CASSSQPDYGYTF
TRBJ2-1	TRBV20-1	CSARGNSPSSYNEQFF
TRBJ2-3	TRBV7-6	CASSLTAGLSTDTQYF
TRBJ2-1	TRBV19	CATQDRTGLGNEQFF
TRBJ2-2	TRBV24-1	CATSFTGYTGELFF
TRBJ2-1	TRBV29-1	CSVEVGEYSGQFF
TRBJ2-3	TRBV12-3/TRBV12-4	CASSSGLAGSDTQYF
TRBJ2-1	TRBV19	CASSTGLRGGEQFF
TRBJ2-3	TRBV10-3	CAISAQPPASVSTDTQYF
TRBJ2-1	TRBV12-3/TRBV12-4	CASSLGASGRPRQFF
TRBJ2-3	TRBV12-3/TRBV12-4	CASSVLSGTDTQYF
TRBJ2-2	TRBV6-2/TRBV6-3	CASSYKFSTGELFF
TRBJ2-1	TRBV5-6	CASSLGRGTEQFF
TRBJ2-7	TRBV12-3/TRBV12-4	CASSMGNSYEQYF